The 24 T cell receptor beta chains reported below all come from one sample, sequenced in a study of regulatory T cells in long-lasting Graves disease. Libraries of TCR beta came from iRepertoire HTBI primers plus Arm-PCR of CDR3 regions. TCRdb re-called the multiplex PCR reads with MiXCR, one entry per CDR3 protein. The repertoire holds around 400,000 distinct CDR3 sequences, with 20% to 25% as singletons. The time point was: persistent/refractory GD, antithyroid drugs over 5 years with positive TRAb. The TCR library was prepared using RNA isolated from PBMCs. The material was peripheral blood mononuclear cells (PBMCs), obtained when the disease was refractory, from a patient treated with antithyroid drugs. The receptors derive from a middle-aged woman with Graves disease.

There are many counts of this clonotype. This CDR3 reads CASSPGGLDEKLFF. The CDR3 DNA is TGCGCCAGCAGCCCAGGGGGACTGGATGAAAAACTGTTTTTT. J is TRBJ1-4 and V is TRBV5-1; TRBD1 matches 7 bases. This CDR3 is 14 amino acids long. V gave up 4 bases and J gave up 6 bases; unmatched junction bases: 6. Germline assignment: CDR1 SGHRS and CDR2 YFSETQ.

This clonotype was recorded many times. The rearrangement joins TRBV20-1 to TRBJ1-3; D call uncertain. Trimming left V 4 bases short and J 0 bases short, with 13 bases between. The CDR3 has 15 amino acids. Germline assignment: CDR1 DFQATT and CDR2 SNEGSKA (reference sequence). The CDR3, as DNA: TGCAGTGCTATTGTCCCCGGCTACTCTGGAAACACCATATATTTT. Amino acid sequence: CSAIVPGYSGNTIYF.

This clonotype appeared a few times. The V gene is TRBV3-1, the J gene TRBJ2-5; 9 bases fit TRBD1. CDR3 size: 14 residues. Trimming cost V 2 bases and J 5 bases; bases outside gene matches: 3. Germline CDR1 reads LGHDT; CDR2 reads YNNKEL (reference sequence). CDR3 DNA: TGTGCCAGCAGCCAAAGGGGGACAGGGGAGACCCAGTACTTC. Translation: CASSQRGTGETQYF.

The chain has TRBV27 and TRBJ2-7, with D possibly TRBD1 on 5 matching bases. Germline V gives CDR1 MNHEY, CDR2 SMNVEV (reference sequence). V was shortened by 3 bases and J by 3 bases, with 30 bases between the two germline ends. This CDR3 region has 20 residues. DNA for the CDR3: TGTGCCAGCAGTTTTAGATTCAGGGTGTCGGGCAGTCCTGACCTCTACGAGCAGTACTTC. Protein sequence: CASSFRFRVSGSPDLYEQYF.

Ten or more counts support this clonotype. V and J are TRBV11-2 and TRBJ2-5, with 10 bases identical to TRBD2. The CDR3 is made up of 19 amino acids. V dropped 3 bases and J dropped 0; count of bases not matched to a gene: 13. Germline V gene data show CDR1 as SGHAT and CDR2 as FQNNGV. The CDR3 DNA sequence: TGTGCCAGCAGCTTCGGTCTAGGTATAGCGGGAGGCCACCAAGAGACCCAGTACTTC. This encodes CASSFGLGIAGGHQETQYF.

This clonotype is a singleton in its sample. A much bigger clone sits one base away, suggesting this may be a read error. The V gene is TRBV12-3 or TRBV12-4, the J gene TRBJ2-4; perhaps TRBD1 as D (5 bases). This CDR3 is built from 16 residues. The CDR3 coding sequence is TGTGCCAGCGGTTTGCAGGACACCCTAGCCAAAAACATTCAGTACTTC. This translates into CASGLQDTLAKNIQYF.

This clonotype was found many times. The chain combines TRBV6-5 with TRBJ2-2, with D possibly matching TRBD1 (5 bases). Looked up from germline, CDR1 is MNHEY and CDR2 is SVGAGI. Trimming pared 0 bases from V and 4 bases from J, leaving 9 bases between. This CDR3 is 15 amino acids long. DNA for the CDR3: TGTGCCAGCAGTTACTCTTGGGGCTTCACCGGGGAGCTGTTTTTT. Amino acid sequence: CASSYSWGFTGELFF.

V and J are TRBV9 and TRBJ2-3; 9 bases fit TRBD2. V lost 2 bases to trimming and J lost 3 bases; unmatched junction nucleotides: 4. The CDR3 contains 15 residues. CDR1 is SGDLS and CDR2 is YYNGEE in the germline V gene. CDR3 region: CASSVASGDTDTQYF. The CDR3 DNA sequence: TGTGCCAGCAGCGTTGCTAGCGGGGATACAGATACGCAGTATTTT.

J is TRBJ1-5 and V is TRBV20-1; D not resolved. The germline V gene encodes CDR1 DFQATT and CDR2 SNEGSKA (reference sequence). CDR3 length equals 18 residues. Trimming pared 3 bases from V and 0 bases from J, leaving 21 bases between. The CDR3 here is CSARGSIPGPYSNQPQHF. The CDR3 region has the DNA TGCAGTGCTAGGGGTAGTATCCCCGGGCCGTATAGCAATCAGCCCCAGCATTTT.

The genes are TRBV7-9 and TRBJ2-3; no reliable D call. CDR3 length: 14 residues. From germline, CDR1 is SEHNR and CDR2 FQNEAQ (reference sequence). V was cut by 6 bases and J by 0 bases, with 10 bases left in between. The CDR3 loop is CASSATTSTDTQYF. The CDR3 region has the DNA TGTGCCAGCAGTGCTACCACTAGCACAGATACGCAGTATTTT.

Concerning this clonotype itself: A far more abundant clone sits one base away, making this likely a read error. The chain carries TRBV28 and TRBJ2-5; 13 bases agree with TRBD2. Germline-derived CDR1 and CDR2 are MDHEN and SYDVKM. The CDR3 is 19 residues long. CDR3 bases: TGTGCCAGCAATATCGGACTAGCGGGAGTAACACTAGCCAAAAACATTCAGCACTTC. Its protein product is CASNIGLAGVTLAKNIQHF.

This clonotype has ten or more counts. The chain is built from TRBV20-1 and TRBJ2-7; D gene uncertain. The ends were cut back, 3 bases at V and 2 bases at J, with 17 bases in the middle. The CDR3 has 15 amino acids. CDR1 and CDR2 (germline): DFQATT, SNEGSKA (reference sequence). The CDR3 spells CSARPVEILTYEQYF. CDR3 bases: TGCAGTGCTAGGCCCGTGGAGATTTTGACCTACGAGCAGTACTTC.

This clonotype was seen only a few times. This chain links TRBV27 with TRBJ2-1; the match to TRBD2 covers 10 bases. V lost 4 bases to trimming and J lost 6 bases; unmatched junction nucleotides: 3. Germline V gene data show CDR1 as MNHEY and CDR2 as SMNVEV (reference sequence). This CDR3 is 14 amino acids long. The CDR3 protein is CASSYSSGSNEQFF. The CDR3 DNA is TGTGCCAGCAGTTATTCTAGCGGGAGCAATGAGCAGTTCTTC.

V is TRBV3-1 and J is TRBJ2-7; either TRBD1 or TRBD2 may supply D (5 bases each). CDR1 LGHDT and CDR2 YNNKEL come from the germline V gene (reference sequence). CDR3 length: 13 amino acids. Trimming stripped 6 bases from V and 6 bases from J, with 15 bases between. Here the CDR3 reads CASSPGTYIEQYF. The CDR3 region has the DNA TGTGCCAGCAGTCCCGGGACCTACATCGAGCAGTACTTC.

This clonotype came up a few times. The chain joins TRBV28 to TRBJ2-2; 7 bases agree with TRBD1. Germline CDR1 and CDR2: MDHEN and SYDVKM. This CDR3 contains 14 residues. Trimming removed 8 bases from V and 3 bases from J; junction bases left unmatched: 6. In DNA, the CDR3 is TGTGCCAGCTTCAGACAGGGAGACACCGGGGAGCTGTTTTTT. This encodes CASFRQGDTGELFF. The entire variable domain, with the rest obtained from reference TRBV28 and TRBJ2-2, is as follows: DVKVTQSSRYLVKRTGEKVFLECVQDMDHENMFWYRQDPGLGLRLIYFSYDVKMKEKGDIPEGYSVSREKKERFSLILESASTNQTSMYLCASFRQGDTGELFFGEGSRLTVL.

This clonotype was counted only a few times. CDR3 amino acids: CASSPAGARSNVLTF. In DNA, the CDR3 is TGTGCCAGCAGCCCCGCGGGCGCTCGGTCCAACGTCCTGACTTTC. The chain joins TRBV7-6 to TRBJ2-6; D might be TRBD2 (5 bases). Per the germline V gene, CDR1 is SGHVS and CDR2 is FNYEAQ. The CDR3 spans 15 residues. V lost 5 bases and J lost 8, with 16 bases in between.

The chain has TRBV5-1 and TRBJ2-3; 9 bases align to TRBD1. Unmatched junction bases numbered 7, after V lost 5 bases and J lost 0 bases. Germline V gives CDR1 SGHRS, CDR2 YFSETQ. CDR3 length: 16 residues. Here the CDR3 reads CASSPRTGVSTDTQYF. The CDR3 DNA sequence: TGCGCCAGCAGTCCCAGGACAGGGGTTAGCACAGATACGCAGTATTTT.

This sequence joins TRBV24-1 and TRBJ2-3; D is undetermined. This CDR3 has 18 amino acids. Trimming left V 4 bases short and J 3 bases short, with 22 bases between. Germline-derived CDR1 and CDR2 are KGHDR and SFDVKD. Here the CDR3 reads CATSESSLAHDSTDTQYF. In nucleotides, the CDR3 is TGTGCCACCAGTGAATCAAGTTTAGCCCACGATTCAACAGATACGCAGTATTTT.

This clonotype was detected many times. The chain links TRBV10-2 to TRBJ1-5; TRBD1 might be the D (6 bases). The CDR3 spans 15 residues. From germline, CDR1 is WSHSY and CDR2 SAAADI. V lost 6 bases to trimming and J lost 4 bases, with 16 bases between them. CDR3 protein: CASRKTGSRNQPQHF. In DNA, the CDR3 is TGCGCCAGCAGAAAGACAGGTTCAAGGAATCAGCCCCAGCATTTT.

The rearrangement links TRBV19 to TRBJ1-5, with a weak D call TRBD1 (5 bases). This CDR3 spans 16 amino acids. Trimming left V 7 bases short and J 0 bases short, with 16 bases between. Germline V gene sequence: CDR1 LNHDA, CDR2 SQIVND (reference sequence). The CDR3 coding sequence is TGTGCCAGTACTAGGGGACCTACTTTTAGCAATCAGCCCCAGCATTTT. The encoded protein is CASTRGPTFSNQPQHF.

The rearrangement uses TRBV20-1 and TRBJ1-5; D is unresolved. V lost 6 bases and J 6 bases, leaving 18 bases between the germline ends. The length of the CDR3 is 14 residues. Per the germline V gene, CDR1 is DFQATT and CDR2 is SNEGSKA (reference sequence). The CDR3 DNA reads TGCAGTGCAACCGACGAAGGAGTTTCTCAGCCCCAGCATTTT. Translated: CSATDEGVSQPQHF.

This clonotype occurred many times. In DNA form, the CDR3 reads TGTGCCAGCAGCGCCAGGGGGAACACTGAAGCTTTCTTT. Translated, it gives CASSARGNTEAFF. The chain carries TRBV7-8 and TRBJ1-1, with a tentative D call TRBD1 (6 bases). The CDR3 runs to 13 residues. V was shortened by 5 bases and J by 1 base, with 8 bases between the two germline ends. The germline V gene encodes CDR1 SGHVS and CDR2 FQNEAQ.

Only a few counts were recorded for this clonotype. The J gene is TRBJ2-2, the V gene TRBV11-2, with TRBD2 identical over 9 bases. Germline CDR1 reads SGHAT; CDR2 reads FQNNGV. CDR3 length: 15 amino acids. The junction had 4 bases not matched to a gene; V was cut back by 5 bases and J by 3 bases. DNA of the CDR3: TGTGCCAGCAGCCCCCGACTAGCGGACACCGGGGAGCTGTTTTTT. Translated, it gives CASSPRLADTGELFF.

Only a few counts were recorded for this clonotype. The rearrangement uses TRBV18 and TRBJ2-5; 9 bases map to TRBD1. This CDR3 region has 15 residues. The J segment lost 4 bases and the V segment lost 4 bases, leaving 7 bases of the junction unmatched. Germline V lookup: CDR1 KGHSH, CDR2 LQKENI. CDR3 protein: CASSLKLDRGETQYF. The DNA for the CDR3 is TGTGCCAGCTCACTTAAACTGGACAGGGGAGAGACCCAGTACTTC.